The clone carrying this T cell receptor beta chain was seen many times. Its antigen is not known. The unsorted libraries were produced from 2 million PBMCs held at -80 C. The ends lost 2 bases at V and 6 bases at J; junction bases unmatched: 7. The CDR3 loop spans 14 amino acids. Per germline, CDR1 MNHEY and CDR2 SMNVEV (reference sequence). Over 160 million TCR-beta sequences from 15-18 subjects came out of each sequencing run. TCRdb recomputed calls from the 5' RACE reads with MiXCR, one row per CDR3 protein. The data contain about 55,000 distinct CDR3 sequences, roughly 3.5% of them seen just once; the ten biggest clones take up 1.5% to 2%. The data are from a study of neurological immune-mediated disorders. The study, taken as a whole, reports: Whereas HTLV-1-associated myelopathy showed the most TCR clonal expansion, multiple sclerosis showed the least, with levels below those of healthy controls. There was no association between the multiple sclerosis repertoire cluster and any clinical or MRI feature.

J is TRBJ2-7 and V is TRBV27, with 7 bases lining up with TRBD2. The sequenced material came from PBMCs. This clonotype was sampled from a man in his thirties or forties with multiple sclerosis. CDR3 protein: CASSLGGRGPEQYF. DNA for the CDR3: TGTGCCAGCAGTTTAGGCGGGAGAGGCCCCGAGCAGTACTTC.